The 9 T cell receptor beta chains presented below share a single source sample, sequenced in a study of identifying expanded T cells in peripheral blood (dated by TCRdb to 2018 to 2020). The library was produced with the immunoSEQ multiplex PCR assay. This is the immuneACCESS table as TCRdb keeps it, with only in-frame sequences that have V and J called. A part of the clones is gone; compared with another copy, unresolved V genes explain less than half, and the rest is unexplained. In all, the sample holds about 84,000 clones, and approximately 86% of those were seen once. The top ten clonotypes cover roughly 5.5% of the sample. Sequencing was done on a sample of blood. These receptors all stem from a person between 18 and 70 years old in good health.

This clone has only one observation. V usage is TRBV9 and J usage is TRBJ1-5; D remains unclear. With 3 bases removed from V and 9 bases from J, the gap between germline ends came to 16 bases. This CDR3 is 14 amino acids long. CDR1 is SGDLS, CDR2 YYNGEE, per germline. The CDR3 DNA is TGTGCCAGCAGCGCGTACACGTCGACCGGGCCCCAGCATTTT. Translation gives CASSAYTSTGPQHF. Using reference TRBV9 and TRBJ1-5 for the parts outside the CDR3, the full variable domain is DSGVTQTPKHLITATGQRVTLRCSPRSGDLSVYWYQQSLDQGLQFLIQYYNGEERAKGNILERFSAQQFPDLHSELNLSSLELGDSALYFCASSAYTSTGPQHFGDGTRLSIL.

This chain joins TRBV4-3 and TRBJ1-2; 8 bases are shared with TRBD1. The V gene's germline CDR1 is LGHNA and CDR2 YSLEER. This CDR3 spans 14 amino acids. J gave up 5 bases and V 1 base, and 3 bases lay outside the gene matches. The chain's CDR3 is CASSQVTGEYGYTF. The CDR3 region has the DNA TGCGCCAGCAGCCAAGTGACAGGGGAGTATGGCTACACCTTC.

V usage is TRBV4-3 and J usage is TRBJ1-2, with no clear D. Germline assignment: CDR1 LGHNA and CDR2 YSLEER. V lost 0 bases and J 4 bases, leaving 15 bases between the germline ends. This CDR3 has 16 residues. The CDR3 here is CASSQERRRLFYGYTF. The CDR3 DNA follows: TGCGCCAGCAGCCAAGAAAGGAGGCGGCTTTTCTATGGCTACACCTTC.

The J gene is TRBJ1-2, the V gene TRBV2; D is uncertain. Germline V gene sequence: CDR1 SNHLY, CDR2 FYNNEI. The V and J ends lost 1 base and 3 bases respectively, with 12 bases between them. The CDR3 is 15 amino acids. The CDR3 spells CASSEGGSRHYGYTF. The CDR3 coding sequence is TGTGCCAGCAGTGAAGGTGGGTCCCGTCACTATGGCTACACCTTC.

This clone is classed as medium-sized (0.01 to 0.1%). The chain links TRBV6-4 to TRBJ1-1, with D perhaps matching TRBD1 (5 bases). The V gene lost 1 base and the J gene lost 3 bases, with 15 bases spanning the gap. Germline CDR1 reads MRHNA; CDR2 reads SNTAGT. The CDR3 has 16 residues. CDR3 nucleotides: TGTGCCAGCAGTGACTATATAGGGGAGAACGACACTGAAGCTTTCTTT. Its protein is CASSDYIGENDTEAFF.

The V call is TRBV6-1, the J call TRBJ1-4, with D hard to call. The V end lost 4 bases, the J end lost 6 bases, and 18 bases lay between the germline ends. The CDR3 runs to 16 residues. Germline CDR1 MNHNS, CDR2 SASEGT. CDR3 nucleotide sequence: TGTGCCAGCAGTGCATCCCTGGAGAGGTCCGATGAAAAACTGTTTTTT. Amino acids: CASSASLERSDEKLFF.

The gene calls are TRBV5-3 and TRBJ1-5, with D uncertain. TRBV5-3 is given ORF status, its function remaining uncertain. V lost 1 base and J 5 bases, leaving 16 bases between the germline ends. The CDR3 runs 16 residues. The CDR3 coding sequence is TGTGCCAGAAGCTTGTTCTGGAACGAAGAAGATCAGCCCCAGCATTTT. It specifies CARSLFWNEEDQPQHF.

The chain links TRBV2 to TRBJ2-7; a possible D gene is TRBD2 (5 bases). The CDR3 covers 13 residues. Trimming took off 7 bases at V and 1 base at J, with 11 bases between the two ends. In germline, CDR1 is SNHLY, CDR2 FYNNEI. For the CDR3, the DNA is TGTGCCAGCAACGAGGGCCTTTCCTACGAGCAGTACTTC. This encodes CASNEGLSYEQYF. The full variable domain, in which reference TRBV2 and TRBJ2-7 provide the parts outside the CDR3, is EPEVTQTPSHQVTQMGQEVILRCVPISNHLYFYWYRQILGQKVEFLVSFYNNEISEKSEIFDDQFSVERPDGSNFTLKIRSTKLEDSAMYFCASNEGLSYEQYFGPGTRLTVT.

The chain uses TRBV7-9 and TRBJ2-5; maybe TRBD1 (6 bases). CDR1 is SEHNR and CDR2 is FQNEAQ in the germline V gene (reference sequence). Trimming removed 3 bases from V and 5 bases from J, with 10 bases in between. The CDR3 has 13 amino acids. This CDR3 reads CASSFGQWETQYF. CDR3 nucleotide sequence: TGTGCCAGCAGCTTCGGACAGTGGGAGACCCAGTACTTC.